This T cell receptor beta chain was sequenced for a study of a mutant IDH1 vaccine in newly diagnosed glioma. Study-wide context: There were eight vaccinations for patients, given in weeks 1, 3, 5, 7, 11, 15, 19 and 23. Study results and limitations: The occurrence of vaccine-induced immune responses was seen in over 85% of patients.

Assay used: immunoSEQ multiplex PCR; TCRdb lists only in-frame clones, some missing. The sample has about 53,000 clones; about 81% are singletons. The CDR3 has 15 residues. Trimming removed 2 bases at V and 0 bases at J, with 13 bases between. CDR1 and CDR2 from the germline V gene are SQVTM and ANQGSEA. To note about this clone: Its target is not known.

Time point of the sample: week 23, last vaccination. In every dose of vaccine, 300 ug of mutant IDH1 20-mer peptide was given alongside topical imiquimod. The clonotype originates from a woman aged 40-49 years with glioma. Some clones in this sample may be carry-over from other donors' samples. This chain uses TRBV29-1 with TRBJ1-1, with D unclear. This material consisted of PBMCs, taken from a glioma patient whose treatment included an IDH1 peptide vaccine. As DNA, the CDR3 is TGCAGCGTTGAACCATGGCCAGCTGTGAACACTGAAGCTTTCTTT. It encodes CSVEPWPAVNTEAFF.